This TCR beta chain was sequenced during a study of blood T cell repertoires in COVID-19. About the research overall: Some COVID-19 samples were acute and others convalescent; all came from the United States, Italy and Spain. T cells, B-cell-depleted T cells, or PBMCs provided the cDNA or gDNA that served as material.

Per the study methods: Estimation of nucleated cell counts relied on the amplification of reference gene primers. Sequencing used immunoSEQ multiplex PCR; TCRdb keeps in-frame clones, though not all of them. That table gives V, J and clone size, and the DNA gave D and trimming. This table holds 100,000 to 120,000 clones, around 84% found once. V lost 3 bases and J 11 bases, leaving 11 bases between the germline ends. Germline values: CDR1 SGHTA, CDR2 FQGNSA. CDR3 length: 11 residues. Sequencing input: peripheral blood. The chain recombines TRBV7-2 with TRBJ2-7, with D perhaps TRBD1 (5 bases). This receptor was obtained from a man aged 35-49 years with acute or convalescent COVID-19. CDR3 in amino acids: CASSFGPGKYF. DNA for the CDR3: TGTGCCAGCAGCTTTGGACCAGGGAAGTACTTC.